A single sample is the source of the 15 T cell receptor beta chains below, sequenced in a study of T cell changes during pregnancy in multiple sclerosis (dated by TCRdb to between 2017 and 2020). Receptor amplification or capture employed the immunoSEQ multiplex PCR assay. The immuneACCESS repertoire file appears here via TCRdb, limited to in-frame rearrangements. These files lack a portion of the clones; in checked studies, under half of the deficit traces to unresolved V genes, and the cause of the others is not known. The table for this sample lists tens of thousands of clones; around 90% of them were counted only once. Clones ranked in the top ten supply 1.5% to 2% of the sample. The source was peripheral blood, collected in the first trimester of pregnancy. These receptors came from a female donor with multiple sclerosis, enrolled in a pregnancy study.

This clone was seen just once. The rearrangement links TRBV30 to TRBJ1-2, with D tentatively TRBD1 (5 bases). This CDR3 region has 14 residues. V lost 3 bases, J lost 5 bases, and 16 bases lay in between. Germline-derived CDR1 and CDR2 are GTSNPN and SVGIG (reference sequence). This CDR3 reads CAWRKSGGSYGYTF. The CDR3 DNA follows: TGTGCCTGGAGAAAGTCCGGGGGATCGTATGGCTACACCTTC.

The CDR3 is CASSLAIAGNNEQFF. CDR3 sequence (DNA): TGTGCCAGCAGCTTAGCGATAGCGGGGAACAATGAGCAGTTCTTC. V is TRBV7-8 and J is TRBJ2-1, with 8 bases lining up with TRBD2. Per germline, CDR1 SGHVS and CDR2 FQNEAQ. The CDR3 spans 15 residues. J was trimmed by 5 bases and V by 0 bases; bases with no gene match: 3.

The chain has TRBV10-3 and TRBJ2-3; D is unresolved. The CDR3 sequence is 14 residues long. The germline CDR1 and CDR2 sequences are ENHRY and SYGVKD. Deletions cut 3 bases from V and 4 bases from J, with 11 bases between. The CDR3 nucleotides are TGTGCCATCAGTGACGGATGGAGCCCAGATACGCAGTATTTT. Amino acid sequence: CAISDGWSPDTQYF.

The chain joins TRBV7-2 to TRBJ1-5; TRBD1 matches at 9 bases. CDR1 SGHTA and CDR2 FQGNSA come from the germline V gene. V lost 0 bases and J lost 4; bases outside the gene matches: 1. This CDR3 is built from 15 residues. The CDR3 DNA reads TGTGCCAGCAGCTTAGCGGGGACAGGGAATCAGCCCCAGCATTTT. It is translated as CASSLAGTGNQPQHF. The entire variable domain, with the rest obtained from reference TRBV7-2 and TRBJ1-5, is as follows: GAGVSQSPSNKVTEKGKDVELRCDPISGHTALYWYRQSLGQGLEFLIYFQGNSAPDKSGLPSDRFSAERTGGSVSTLTIQRTQQEDSAVYLCASSLAGTGNQPQHFGDGTRLSIL.

The V and J genes are TRBV10-3 and TRBJ1-3; D remains ambiguous. Trimming stripped 0 bases from V and 6 bases from J, with 9 bases between. CDR3 length equals 14 residues. Germline values: CDR1 ENHRY, CDR2 SYGVKD. CDR3 in amino acids: CAISESRTANTIYF. Written as DNA, the CDR3 is TGTGCCATCAGTGAGTCGCGTACCGCAAACACCATATATTTT.

V and J are TRBV5-1 and TRBJ1-1; TRBD1 agrees at 8 bases. The germline V gene encodes CDR1 SGHRS and CDR2 YFSETQ. The CDR3 contains 14 residues. The trim removed 5 bases at V and 7 bases at J, leaving 10 bases unmatched. CDR3 coding DNA: TGCGCCAGCAGGCGGGACAGGCTGGCCCTTGAAGCTTTCTTT. Its protein product is CASRRDRLALEAFF.

J is TRBJ2-3 and V is TRBV2; D possibly corresponds to TRBD2 (6 bases). This CDR3 spans 13 amino acids. Looked up from germline, CDR1 is SNHLY and CDR2 is FYNNEI. V lost 6 bases, J lost 1 base, and 8 bases lay in between. The CDR3 spells CASRGTRTDTQYF. The DNA for the CDR3 is TGTGCCAGCAGGGGGACTCGCACAGATACGCAGTATTTT. Based on the CDR3 plus reference TRBV2 and TRBJ2-3, the full variable domain is EPEVTQTPSHQVTQMGQEVILRCVPISNHLYFYWYRQILGQKVEFLVSFYNNEISEKSEIFDDQFSVERPDGSNFTLKIRSTKLEDSAMYFCASRGTRTDTQYFGPGTRLTVL.

This rearrangement joins TRBV19 to TRBJ2-3; 7 bases fit TRBD1. CDR1 and CDR2 (germline): LNHDA, SQIVND (reference sequence). Losses at the gene ends were 6 bases for V and 0 bases for J; bases not matched to a gene: 9. The CDR3 is 16 amino acids. DNA for the CDR3: TGTGCCAGTAGAAACAGGGGAGTCACTAGCACAGATACGCAGTATTTT. Its translation: CASRNRGVTSTDTQYF.

The chain carries TRBV28 and TRBJ1-2, with a tentative D call TRBD1 (5 bases). V lost 2 bases, J lost 3 bases, and 7 bases lay in between. CDR3 length equals 13 residues. Germline CDR1 MDHEN, CDR2 SYDVKM. CDR3 DNA: TGTGCCAGCAGTTTAGGGGCAGACTATGGCTACACCTTC. Protein: CASSLGADYGYTF.

The rearrangement links TRBV30 to TRBJ2-3, with 8 bases aligning to TRBD2. Trimming cost V 8 bases and J 6 bases; bases outside gene matches: 13. The CDR3 has 14 amino acids. CDR1 is GTSNPN and CDR2 is SVGIG in the germline V gene (reference sequence). CDR3 region: CAVGAGGVVDTQYF. In DNA, the CDR3 is TGTGCCGTCGGGGCGGGAGGAGTTGTGGATACGCAGTATTTT.

The chain has TRBV27 and TRBJ2-3, with 9 bases that match TRBD1. From germline, CDR1 is MNHEY and CDR2 SMNVEV (reference sequence). The length of the CDR3 is 16 residues. V lost 0 bases to trimming and J lost 6 bases; unmatched junction nucleotides: 7. CDR3 protein: CASSLSLGTGWDTQYF. CDR3 nucleotide sequence: TGTGCCAGCAGTTTATCATTGGGGACAGGGTGGGATACGCAGTATTTT.

This sequence joins TRBV4-1 and TRBJ2-3; a weak D match, TRBD1 (6 bases). Germline assignment: CDR1 MGHRA and CDR2 YSYEKL. V was cut by 2 bases and J by 6 bases, with 30 bases left in between. This CDR3 is built from 20 residues. The CDR3, as DNA: TGCGCCAGCAGCCAACTACAGCCACGAGGACAGCTCCATTTTCGGGATACGCAGTATTTT. This translates into CASSQLQPRGQLHFRDTQYF.

The rearrangement uses TRBV27 and TRBJ2-4; no definite D call. Trimming took 3 bases from V and 0 from J, leaving 6 bases between them. This CDR3 is 14 amino acids long. From germline, CDR1 is MNHEY and CDR2 SMNVEV (reference sequence). CDR3 loop: CASSFSGAKNIQYF. Here the CDR3 DNA reads TGTGCCAGCAGTTTCTCAGGAGCCAAAAACATTCAGTACTTC.

The gene calls are TRBV7-2 and TRBJ2-3; 12 bases line up with TRBD2. Germline CDR1 and CDR2: SGHTA and FQGNSA. J was trimmed by 4 bases and V by 4 bases; bases with no gene match: 6. There are 16 residues in the CDR3. The CDR3 DNA reads TGTGCCAGCAGCTCCCCGGGACTAGCGGGTGCAGATACGCAGTATTTT. It is translated as CASSSPGLAGADTQYF.

The chain carries TRBV5-1 and TRBJ1-1, with D maybe TRBD1 (5 bases). Germline CDR1 is SGHRS and CDR2 is YFSETQ. This CDR3 has 15 residues. V lost 2 bases and J 0 bases, leaving 11 bases between the germline ends. CDR3 protein: CASSFQGNLNTEAFF. As DNA, the CDR3 is TGCGCCAGCAGCTTTCAGGGCAATTTGAACACTGAAGCTTTCTTT.